This TCR beta chain was retrieved from a study of T-cell memory formation after mild COVID-19. Regarding the study as a whole: Clonal second-wave expansions that peaked on day 37 had unconfirmed SARS-CoV-2 specificity.

This clonotype turned up a few times. Its antigen remains unknown. TCRdb processed the 5' RACE reads anew with MiXCR; each CDR3 protein has one entry. The sample yields about 600,000 distinct CDR3 sequences, about a fifth seen once. This CDR3 region has 11 residues. CDR1 and CDR2 (germline): SQVTM, ANQGSEA. The V end lost 6 bases, the J end lost 6 bases, and 11 bases lay between the germline ends. The chain joins TRBV29-1 to TRBJ1-2, with a weak D call TRBD1 (5 bases). Sequenced sample: PBMCs or a T cell subset sorted from them (not recorded which). The sequence was obtained from an adult woman who had mild COVID-19 (a few samples of this study predate the infection). Cell type and time point are not known. CDR3: CSVSWGDGYTF. CDR3 in DNA: TGCAGCGTCAGTTGGGGGGATGGCTACACCTTC.